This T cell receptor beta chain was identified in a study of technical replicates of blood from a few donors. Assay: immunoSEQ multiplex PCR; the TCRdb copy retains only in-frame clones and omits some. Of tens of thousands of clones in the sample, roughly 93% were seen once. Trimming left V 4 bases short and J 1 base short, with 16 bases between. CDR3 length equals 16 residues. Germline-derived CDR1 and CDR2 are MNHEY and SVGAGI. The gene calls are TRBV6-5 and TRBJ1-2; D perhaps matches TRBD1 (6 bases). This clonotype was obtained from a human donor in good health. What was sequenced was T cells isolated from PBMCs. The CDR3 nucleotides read TGTGCCAGCAGTTCCCTAGACGAGGGGGTTAACTATGGCTACACCTTC. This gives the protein CASSSLDEGVNYGYTF.